This is a list of T cell receptor beta chains from one sample in a study of T cell repertoires in cytomegalovirus infection. From the reads, TCRdb called clonotypes with MiXCR, one entry per CDR3 protein. Of about 400,000 distinct CDR3 sequences in the sample, around a sixth were seen once. Specimen: PBMCs. The receptors here all came from a human donor in good health (CMV status not recorded). Some clones in this sample may be carry-over from other donors' samples. Both conserved end residues are part of each CDR3. Each record gives: CDR3 protein, CDR3 DNA, J gene, clone size, V gene, D gene. A D gene is named only where the DNA matches it firmly. Part of the rows lack a size; the others show once, few, many or a class for expanded clones.

CDR3: CASANSGANVLTF; DNA: TGTGCCAGCGCCAACTCTGGGGCCAACGTCCTGACTTTC; J: TRBJ2-6; size: -; V: TRBV11-2; D: -
CDR3: CASSSQPGSSYEQYF; DNA: TGTGCCAGTAGTAGCCAACCGGGGTCTAGCTACGAGCAGTACTTC; J: TRBJ2-7; size: -; V: TRBV19; D: -
CDR3: CASGRYGQANYEQYF; DNA: TGTGCCAGTGGGCGGTACGGACAGGCCAACTACGAGCAGTACTTC; J: TRBJ2-7; size: -; V: TRBV6-2/TRBV6-3; D: TRBD1
CDR3: CASSPRVGRTEAFF; DNA: TGTGCCAGCAGCCCGCGGGTGGGAAGGACTGAAGCTTTCTTT; J: TRBJ1-1; size: few; V: TRBV7-2; D: -
CDR3: CSAVRGRNYGYTF; DNA: TGCAGTGCTGTCCGGGGCCGAAACTATGGCTACACCTTC; J: TRBJ1-2; size: -; V: TRBV20-1; D: -
CDR3: CAISESGLRAEKLFF; DNA: TGTGCCATCAGTGAGTCGGGGCTCAGGGCTGAAAAACTGTTTTTT; J: TRBJ1-4; size: -; V: TRBV10-3; D: -
CDR3: CASSNLGGGYNEQFF; DNA: TGTGCCAGCAGCAATCTCGGAGGCGGGTACAATGAGCAGTTCTTC; J: TRBJ2-1; size: many; V: TRBV12-3/TRBV12-4; D: -
CDR3: CSASRDRGIRLFF; DNA: TGCAGTGCGAGTAGGGACAGGGGAATTCGACTGTTTTTT; J: TRBJ1-4; size: few; V: TRBV20-1; D: TRBD1
CDR3: CSVYQPTNYGYTF; DNA: TGCAGCGTATATCAGCCCACGAACTATGGCTACACCTTC; J: TRBJ1-2; size: few; V: TRBV29-1; D: -
CDR3: CASSEERRYEQYF; DNA: TGCGCCAGCAGTGAGGAAAGGAGATACGAGCAGTACTTC; J: TRBJ2-7; size: few; V: TRBV10-2; D: -
CDR3: CASGDGNNSPLHF; DNA: TGTGCCAGTGGGGACGGTAATAATTCACCCCTCCACTTT; J: TRBJ1-6; size: few; V: TRBV10-3; D: -
CDR3: CASSSTRWGDQPQHF; DNA: TGTGCCAGCAGTTCCACCCGGTGGGGGGATCAGCCCCAGCATTTT; J: TRBJ1-5; size: -; V: TRBV27; D: -
CDR3: CASRFGLAGADTQYF; DNA: TGTGCCAGCAGGTTCGGGCTAGCGGGGGCCGATACGCAGTATTTT; J: TRBJ2-3; size: many; V: TRBV12-3/TRBV12-4; D: TRBD2
CDR3: CASSLGQGFWQPQHF; DNA: TGTGCCAGCAGCTTAGGCCAGGGTTTCTGGCAGCCCCAGCATTTT; J: TRBJ1-5; size: few; V: TRBV11-2; D: -
CDR3: CASSIWRLYGYTF; DNA: TGTGCCAGTAGTATTTGGCGTCTCTATGGCTACACCTTC; J: TRBJ1-2; size: -; V: TRBV19; D: -
CDR3: CASSFDRGPHNEQFF; DNA: TGTGCCAGCAGCTTCGACAGGGGGCCCCACAATGAGCAGTTCTTC; J: TRBJ2-1; size: -; V: TRBV11-2; D: TRBD1
CDR3: CASSEPGRLADEQYF; DNA: TGCGCCAGCAGTGAGCCGGGGAGACTAGCGGACGAGCAGTACTTC; J: TRBJ2-7; size: -; V: TRBV10-2; D: TRBD2
CDR3: CASTGRPQTGELFF; DNA: TGTGCCAGCACAGGGCGGCCCCAAACCGGGGAGCTGTTTTTT; J: TRBJ2-2; size: many; V: TRBV11-2; D: -
CDR3: CASSFSQGNEQYF; DNA: TGTGCCAGCAGCTTTTCACAGGGGAACGAGCAGTACTTC; J: TRBJ2-7; size: few; V: TRBV7-2; D: TRBD1
CDR3: CASSRWGDGYTF; DNA: TGTGCCAGCAGCCGGTGGGGGGACGGCTACACCTTC; J: TRBJ1-2; size: few; V: TRBV12-3/TRBV12-4; D: -
CDR3: CSARVRGYDSPLHF; DNA: TGCAGTGCTAGAGTAAGGGGGTACGATTCACCCCTCCACTTT; J: TRBJ1-6; size: few; V: TRBV20-1; D: -
CDR3: CSAKTGSYEQYF; DNA: TGCAGTGCTAAGACAGGGTCCTACGAGCAGTACTTC; J: TRBJ2-7; size: -; V: TRBV20-1; D: TRBD1
CDR3: CASSWRSSSGANVLTF; DNA: TGTGCCAGTAGTTGGCGTAGCAGCTCTGGGGCCAACGTCCTGACTTTC; J: TRBJ2-6; size: -; V: TRBV19; D: -
CDR3: CASSLDTSGIVTDTQYF; DNA: TGCGCCAGCAGCTTGGACACTAGCGGGATAGTCACAGATACGCAGTATTTT; J: TRBJ2-3; size: -; V: TRBV5-1; D: TRBD2
CDR3: CASSLRGTSGNEQFF; DNA: TGTGCCAGCAGTCTAAGAGGGACTAGCGGCAATGAGCAGTTCTTC; J: TRBJ2-1; size: -; V: TRBV28; D: TRBD2
CDR3: CASSLDGGYTEAFF; DNA: TGTGCCAGCAGCTTAGACGGCGGATACACTGAAGCTTTCTTT; J: TRBJ1-1; size: many; V: TRBV7-2; D: -
CDR3: CASSLATVESAFF; DNA: TGTGCCAGCAGCTTGGCGACAGTCGAATCCGCTTTCTTT; J: TRBJ1-1; size: -; V: TRBV5-4; D: -
CDR3: CSAGLAGTEQFF; DNA: TGCAGCGCGGGACTAGCGGGAACAGAGCAGTTCTTC; J: TRBJ2-1; size: few; V: TRBV29-1; D: TRBD2
CDR3: CSASNTGTGDFYEQYF; DNA: TGCAGTGCTTCTAATACCGGGACAGGGGACTTCTACGAGCAGTACTTC; J: TRBJ2-7; size: -; V: TRBV20-1; D: TRBD1
CDR3: CASSSTGTSGGWETQYF; DNA: TGTGCCAGCAGCTCCACCGGGACTAGCGGGGGATGGGAGACCCAGTACTTC; J: TRBJ2-5; size: many; V: TRBV7-2; D: TRBD2
CDR3: CASSLGCVAFF; DNA: TGTGCCAGCAGCCTCGGATGTGTAGCTTTCTTT; J: TRBJ1-1; size: few; V: TRBV7-9; D: -
CDR3: CASSLAQGPQETQYF; DNA: TGTGCCAGCAGTTTAGCGCAGGGGCCCCAAGAGACCCAGTACTTC; J: TRBJ2-5; size: -; V: TRBV28; D: -
CDR3: CASSYADRGFSSGANVLTF; DNA: TGCGCCAGCAGCTATGCGGACAGGGGGTTTTCCTCTGGGGCCAACGTCCTGACTTTC; J: TRBJ2-6; size: -; V: TRBV5-1; D: TRBD1
CDR3: CSATDRGIRETQYF; DNA: TGCAGTGCTACGGACAGGGGTATAAGAGAGACCCAGTACTTC; J: TRBJ2-5; size: -; V: TRBV20-1; D: TRBD1
CDR3: CASSQERGQANQPQHF; DNA: TGCGCCAGCAGCCAAGAAAGAGGACAAGCTAATCAGCCCCAGCATTTT; J: TRBJ1-5; size: many; V: TRBV4-1; D: -
CDR3: CASSFVTGVGNTIYF; DNA: TGTGCCAGCAGTTTCGTAACAGGGGTCGGAAACACCATATATTTT; J: TRBJ1-3; size: -; V: TRBV28; D: TRBD1